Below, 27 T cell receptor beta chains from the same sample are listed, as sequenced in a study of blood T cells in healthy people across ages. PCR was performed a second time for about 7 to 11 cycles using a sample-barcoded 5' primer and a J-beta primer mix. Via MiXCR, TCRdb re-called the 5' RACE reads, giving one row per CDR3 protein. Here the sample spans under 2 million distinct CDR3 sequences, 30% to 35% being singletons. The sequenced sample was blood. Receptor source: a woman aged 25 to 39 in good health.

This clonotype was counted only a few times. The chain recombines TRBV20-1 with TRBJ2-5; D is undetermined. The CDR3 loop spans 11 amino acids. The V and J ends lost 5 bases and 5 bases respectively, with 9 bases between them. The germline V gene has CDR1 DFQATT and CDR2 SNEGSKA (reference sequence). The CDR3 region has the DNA TGCAGTGCTGGACCCGCGGAGACCCAGTACTTC. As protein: CSAGPAETQYF.

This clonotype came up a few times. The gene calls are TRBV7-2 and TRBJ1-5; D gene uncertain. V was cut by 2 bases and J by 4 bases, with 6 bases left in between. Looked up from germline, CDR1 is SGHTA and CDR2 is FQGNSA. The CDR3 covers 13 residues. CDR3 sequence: CASSLRTNQPQHF. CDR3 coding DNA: TGTGCCAGCAGCTTAAGGACGAATCAGCCCCAGCATTTT.

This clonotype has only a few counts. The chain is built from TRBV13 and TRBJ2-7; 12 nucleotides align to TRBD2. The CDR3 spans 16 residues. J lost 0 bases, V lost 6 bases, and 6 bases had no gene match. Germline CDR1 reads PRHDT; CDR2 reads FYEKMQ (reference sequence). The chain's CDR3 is CASRFGLAGPSYEQYF. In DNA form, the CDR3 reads TGTGCCAGCAGATTCGGACTAGCGGGGCCCTCCTACGAGCAGTACTTC.

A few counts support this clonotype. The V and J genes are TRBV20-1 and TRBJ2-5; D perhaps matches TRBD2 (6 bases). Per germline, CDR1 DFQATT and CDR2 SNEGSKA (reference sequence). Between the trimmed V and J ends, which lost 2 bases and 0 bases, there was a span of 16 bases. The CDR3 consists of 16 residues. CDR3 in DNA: TGCAGTGCTAGATACGGACTACTAACCTACCAAGAGACCCAGTACTTC. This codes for CSARYGLLTYQETQYF.

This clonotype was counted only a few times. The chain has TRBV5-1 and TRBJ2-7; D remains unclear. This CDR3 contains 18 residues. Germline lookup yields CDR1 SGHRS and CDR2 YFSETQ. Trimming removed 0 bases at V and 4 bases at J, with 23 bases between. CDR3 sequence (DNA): TGCGCCAGCAGCTTGGTAGGCGACACGTCCATACGGGTATACGAGCAGTACTTC. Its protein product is CASSLVGDTSIRVYEQYF.

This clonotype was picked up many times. In DNA form, the CDR3 reads TGCAGCGTTGAAAAAGGAGCTGGCTACGAGCAGTACTTC. This encodes CSVEKGAGYEQYF. The chain is built from TRBV29-1 and TRBJ2-7; D gene ambiguous. The CDR3 totals 13 residues. The V end was cut by 2 bases, the J end by 3 bases, with 11 bases between. CDR1 and CDR2 from the germline V gene are SQVTM and ANQGSEA.

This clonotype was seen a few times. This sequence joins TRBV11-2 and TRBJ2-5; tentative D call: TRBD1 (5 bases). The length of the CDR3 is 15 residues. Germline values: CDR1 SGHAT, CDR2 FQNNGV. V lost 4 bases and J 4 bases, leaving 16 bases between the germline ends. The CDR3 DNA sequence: TGTGCCAGCAGCTCGGTGGGCGGTAGGGGAGAGACCCAGTACTTC. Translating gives CASSSVGGRGETQYF.

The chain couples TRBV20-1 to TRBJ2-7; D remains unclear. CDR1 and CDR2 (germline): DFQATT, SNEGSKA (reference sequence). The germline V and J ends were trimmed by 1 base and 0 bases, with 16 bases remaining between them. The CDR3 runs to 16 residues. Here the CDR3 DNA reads TGCAGTGCTAGAGGGAGAGCAGTTCTAAACTCCTACGAGCAGTACTTC. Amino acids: CSARGRAVLNSYEQYF.

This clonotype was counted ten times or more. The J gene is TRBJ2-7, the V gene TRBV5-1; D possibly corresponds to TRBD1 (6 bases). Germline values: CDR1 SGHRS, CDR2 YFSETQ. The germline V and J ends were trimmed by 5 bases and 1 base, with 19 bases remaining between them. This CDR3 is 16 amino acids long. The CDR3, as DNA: TGCGCCAGCAGTCCTCGACAGGACTCCTTTTCCTACGAGCAGTACTTC. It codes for CASSPRQDSFSYEQYF. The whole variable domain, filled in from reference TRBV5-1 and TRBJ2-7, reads KAGVTQTPRYLIKTRGQQVTLSCSPISGHRSVSWYQQTPGQGLQFLFEYFSETQRNKGNFPGRFSGRQFSNSRSEMNVSTLELGDSALYLCASSPRQDSFSYEQYFGPGTRLTVT.

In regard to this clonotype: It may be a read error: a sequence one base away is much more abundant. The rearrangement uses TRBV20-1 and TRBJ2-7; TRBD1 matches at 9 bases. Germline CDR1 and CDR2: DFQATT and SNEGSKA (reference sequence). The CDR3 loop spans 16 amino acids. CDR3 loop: CSARDPGQGSSYKQYF. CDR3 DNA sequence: TGCAGTGCTAGAGATCCCGGACAGGGGAGCTCCTACAAGCAGTACTTC.

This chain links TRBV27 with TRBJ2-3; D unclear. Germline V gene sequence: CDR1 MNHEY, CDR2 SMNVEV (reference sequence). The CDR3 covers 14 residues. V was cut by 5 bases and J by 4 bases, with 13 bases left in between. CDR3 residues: CASSLRTFADTQYF. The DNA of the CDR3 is TGTGCCAGCAGTCTAAGGACCTTCGCAGATACGCAGTATTTT.

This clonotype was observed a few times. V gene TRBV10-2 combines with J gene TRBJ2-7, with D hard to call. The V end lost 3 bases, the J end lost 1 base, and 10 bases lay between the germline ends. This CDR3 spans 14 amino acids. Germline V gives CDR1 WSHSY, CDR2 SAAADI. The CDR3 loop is CASSDYGLSYEQYF. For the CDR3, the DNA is TGCGCCAGCAGTGACTACGGGTTATCCTACGAGCAGTACTTC.

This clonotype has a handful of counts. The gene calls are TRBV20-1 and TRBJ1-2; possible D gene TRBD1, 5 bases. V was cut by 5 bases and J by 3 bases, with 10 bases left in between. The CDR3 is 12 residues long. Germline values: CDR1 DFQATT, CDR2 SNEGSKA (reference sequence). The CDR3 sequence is CSARREDYGYTF. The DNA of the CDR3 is TGCAGTGCTCGCAGGGAGGACTATGGCTACACCTTC.

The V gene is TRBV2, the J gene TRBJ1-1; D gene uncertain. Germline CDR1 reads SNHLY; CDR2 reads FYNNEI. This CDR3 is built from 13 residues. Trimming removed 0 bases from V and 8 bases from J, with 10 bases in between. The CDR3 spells CASSEAGRAEAFF. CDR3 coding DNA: TGTGCCAGCAGTGAAGCGGGTAGGGCAGAAGCTTTCTTT.

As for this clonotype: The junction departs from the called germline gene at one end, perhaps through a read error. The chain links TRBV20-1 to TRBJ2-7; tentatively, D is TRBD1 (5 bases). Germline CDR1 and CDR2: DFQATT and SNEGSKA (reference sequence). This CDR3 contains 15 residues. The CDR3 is CGARGRAYPVYEQYF. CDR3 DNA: TGCGGTGCTAGAGGCAGGGCTTACCCGGTCTACGAGCAGTACTTC.

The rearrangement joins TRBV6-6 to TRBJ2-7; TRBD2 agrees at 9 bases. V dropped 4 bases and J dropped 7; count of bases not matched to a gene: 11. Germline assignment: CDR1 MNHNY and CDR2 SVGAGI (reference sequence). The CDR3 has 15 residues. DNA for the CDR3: TGTGCCAGCAGTTCGAGCGGGGGGCCCCACAATGAGCAGTACTTC. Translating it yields CASSSSGGPHNEQYF.

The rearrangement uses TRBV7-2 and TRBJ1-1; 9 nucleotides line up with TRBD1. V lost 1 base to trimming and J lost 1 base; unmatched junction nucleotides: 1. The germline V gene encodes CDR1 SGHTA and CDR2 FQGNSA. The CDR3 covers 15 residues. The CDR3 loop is CASSLVGQGNTEAFF. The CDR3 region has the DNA TGTGCCAGCAGCTTAGTGGGACAGGGGAACACTGAAGCTTTCTTT.

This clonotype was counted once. CDR3 protein: CSAGIDRVMNTEAFF. The CDR3 region has the DNA TGCAGTGCTGGAATAGACAGGGTCATGAACACTGAAGCTTTCTTT. The V gene is TRBV20-1, the J gene TRBJ1-1, with 7 bases matching TRBD1. The trim removed 5 bases at V and 0 bases at J, leaving 9 bases unmatched. Germline loops: CDR1 DFQATT, CDR2 SNEGSKA (reference sequence). This CDR3 has 15 residues.

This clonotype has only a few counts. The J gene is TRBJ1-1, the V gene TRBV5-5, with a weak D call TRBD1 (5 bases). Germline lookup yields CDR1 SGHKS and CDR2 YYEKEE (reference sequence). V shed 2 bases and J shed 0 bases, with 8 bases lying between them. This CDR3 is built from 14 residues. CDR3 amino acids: CASSFQDMNTEAFF. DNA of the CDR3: TGTGCCAGCAGCTTTCAGGACATGAACACTGAAGCTTTCTTT.

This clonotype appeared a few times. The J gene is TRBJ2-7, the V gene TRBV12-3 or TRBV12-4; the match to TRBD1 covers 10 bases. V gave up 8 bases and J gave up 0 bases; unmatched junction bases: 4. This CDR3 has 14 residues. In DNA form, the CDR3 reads TGTGCCAGCCAATGGACAGGGGGCTCCTACGAGCAGTACTTC. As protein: CASQWTGGSYEQYF.

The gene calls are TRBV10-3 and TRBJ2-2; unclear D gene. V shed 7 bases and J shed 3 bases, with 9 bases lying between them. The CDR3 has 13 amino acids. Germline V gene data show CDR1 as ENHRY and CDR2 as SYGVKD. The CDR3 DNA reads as TGTGCCATCAAAACAGCAGACACCGGGGAGCTGTTTTTT. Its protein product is CAIKTADTGELFF.

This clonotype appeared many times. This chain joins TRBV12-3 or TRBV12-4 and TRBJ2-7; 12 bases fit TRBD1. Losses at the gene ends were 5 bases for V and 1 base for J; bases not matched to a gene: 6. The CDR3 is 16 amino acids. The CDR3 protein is CASSPGDRGLSYEQYF. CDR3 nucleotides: TGTGCCAGCAGTCCCGGGGACAGGGGGCTTTCCTACGAGCAGTACTTC.

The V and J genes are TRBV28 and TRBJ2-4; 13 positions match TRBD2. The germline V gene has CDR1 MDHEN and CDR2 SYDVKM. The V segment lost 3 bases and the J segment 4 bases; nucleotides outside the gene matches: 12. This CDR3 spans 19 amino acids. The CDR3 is CASSFVTSGRALSKNIQYF. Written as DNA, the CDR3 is TGTGCCAGCAGTTTCGTCACTAGCGGGAGGGCCCTATCGAAAAACATTCAGTACTTC.

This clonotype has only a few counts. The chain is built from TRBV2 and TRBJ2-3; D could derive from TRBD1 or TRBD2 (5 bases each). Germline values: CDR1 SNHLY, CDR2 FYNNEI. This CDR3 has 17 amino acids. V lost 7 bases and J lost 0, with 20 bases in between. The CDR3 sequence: CASTPTLGPVSTDTQYF. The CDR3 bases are TGTGCCAGCACTCCGACCCTGGGACCAGTTAGCACAGATACGCAGTATTTT.

The CDR3 DNA sequence: TGTGCCAGCAGCAGGGGGAATCACGAGCAGTACTTC. Amino acid sequence: CASSRGNHEQYF. V gene TRBV7-9 combines with J gene TRBJ2-7; a weak D match, TRBD1 (6 bases). V was pared by 5 bases and J by 5 bases, with 10 bases between. CDR1 is SEHNR, CDR2 FQNEAQ, per germline (reference sequence). The CDR3 sequence is 12 residues long.

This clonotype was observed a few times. CDR3 in DNA: TGTGCCAGCAGCCCGAGCGGGAGATACACAGATACGCAGTATTTT. Residues: CASSPSGRYTDTQYF. V and J are TRBV7-6 and TRBJ2-3; TRBD2 aligns across 8 bases. Germline-derived CDR1 and CDR2 are SGHVS and FNYEAQ. CDR3 length: 15 residues. V was clipped by 5 bases and J by 2 bases; unmatched bases: 6.

The CDR3 nucleotides read TGTGCCAGCAGTTACCGGACAGTATACTCTGAAGCTTTCTTT. Protein product: CASSYRTVYSEAFF. V is TRBV6-5 and J is TRBJ1-1; TRBD1 might be the D (6 bases). Germline V gives CDR1 MNHEY, CDR2 SVGAGI. The CDR3 runs to 14 residues. Trimming pared 2 bases from V and 6 bases from J, leaving 13 bases between.